These 23 T cell receptor beta chains share one sample of origin, sequenced in a study of identical twins. MiXCR, applied by TCRdb to the 5' RACE reads, yields one record per CDR3 protein. The sample carries approximately 500,000 distinct CDR3 sequences, over 12% recorded once. The sample was also linked to a second study, of yellow fever vaccine responses in identical twins.

What was sequenced was CD4+ T cells sorted from blood. Receptor source: a woman aged 18-30 years in good health.

In its sample, this clonotype was seen a few times. The J gene is TRBJ1-2, the V gene TRBV7-9; 10 positions agree with TRBD1. The V and J ends lost 7 bases and 4 bases, in that order; junction bases with no gene match: 12. The CDR3 length is 16 residues. Germline CDR1 is SEHNR and CDR2 is FQNEAQ (reference sequence). CDR3 sequence: CASTTVPGQGSYGYTF. The CDR3 DNA reads TGTGCCAGCACCACCGTCCCGGGACAGGGGAGCTATGGCTACACCTTC.

Only a few counts were recorded for this clonotype. The gene calls are TRBV9 and TRBJ2-3; a possible D gene is TRBD1 (6 bases). Germline V gene data show CDR1 as SGDLS and CDR2 as YYNGEE. The CDR3 sequence is 15 residues long. Trimming took 0 bases from V and 8 from J, leaving 16 bases between them. CDR3 sequence (DNA): TGTGCCAGCAGCGTAGCTGTGACAGGAGCGGCTACGCAGTATTTT. Its protein product is CASSVAVTGAATQYF.

The table lists this clonotype with a few counts. This rearrangement joins TRBV29-1 to TRBJ2-3; 7 bases match TRBD2. This CDR3 region has 14 residues. V gave up 3 bases and J gave up 5 bases; unmatched junction bases: 8. Germline CDR1 SQVTM, CDR2 ANQGSEA. For the CDR3, the DNA is TGCAGCGTTGATAAAGCGGGGTCGGAAGATACGCAGTATTTT. It translates to CSVDKAGSEDTQYF.

The J gene is TRBJ2-3, the V gene TRBV29-1; 8 nucleotides match TRBD2. Germline assignment: CDR1 SQVTM and CDR2 ANQGSEA. V shed 4 bases and J 6 bases; nucleotides not matched to a gene: 15. There are 16 residues in the CDR3. This chain's CDR3 is CSVVVTGGAGRDTQYF. In nucleotides, the CDR3 is TGCAGCGTTGTAGTCACGGGGGGGGCAGGTAGGGATACGCAGTATTTT.

This clonotype has ten or more counts. The chain combines TRBV12-3 or TRBV12-4 with TRBJ2-1, with 11 bases fitting TRBD2. Unmatched junction bases numbered 16, after V lost 4 bases and J lost 2 bases. CDR3 length equals 20 residues. The CDR3 is CASSSQVAGGPPLTYNEQFF. The CDR3 DNA reads TGTGCCAGCAGTTCCCAAGTAGCGGGAGGGCCCCCCTTAACCTACAATGAGCAGTTCTTC.

The V and J genes are TRBV6-1 and TRBJ1-1; D not certain. The V gene lost 0 bases and the J gene lost 0 bases, with 5 bases spanning the gap. This CDR3 has 14 residues. Germline V gene data show CDR1 as MNHNS and CDR2 as SASEGT. CDR3 region: CASSEALLNTEAFF. The CDR3 DNA sequence: TGTGCCAGCAGTGAAGCGCTGTTGAACACTGAAGCTTTCTTT.

This clonotype has just a few counts. The chain joins TRBV12-3 or TRBV12-4 to TRBJ2-7; TRBD1 might be the D (6 bases). Trimming cost V 3 bases and J 2 bases, with 11 bases left between them. The CDR3 covers 14 residues. CDR3 sequence (DNA): TGTGCCAGCAGTTTCGCTACAGGGCCCTACGAGCAGTACTTC. This codes for CASSFATGPYEQYF.

This clonotype was counted a few times. The chain has TRBV11-2 and TRBJ2-3, with 8 bases that match TRBD2. The length of the CDR3 is 16 residues. CDR1 is SGHAT and CDR2 is FQNNGV in the germline V gene. The V gene end was trimmed by 5 bases and the J gene end by 6 bases; junction bases not matched to a gene: 13. Written as DNA, the CDR3 is TGTGCCAGCAGCAATACCGGGACTAGGGGTTGGGATACGCAGTATTTT. It codes for CASSNTGTRGWDTQYF. Together with reference TRBV11-2 and TRBJ2-3, the CDR3 gives the full variable domain: EAGVAQSPRYKIIEKRQSVAFWCNPISGHATLYWYQQILGQGPKLLIQFQNNGVVDDSQLPKDRFSAERLKGVDSTLKIQPAKLEDSAVYLCASSNTGTRGWDTQYFGPGTRLTVL.

This chain connects TRBV12-3 or TRBV12-4 to TRBJ2-7; the D gene is possibly TRBD2 (6 bases). This CDR3 has 13 amino acids. With 1 base removed from V and 7 bases from J, the gap between germline ends came to 11 bases. The CDR3 nucleotides are TGTGCCAGCAGTTTAGGTGGCGGGGAGGAGCAGTACGTC. Translated, it gives CASSLGGGEEQYV.

This clonotype has a handful of counts. This rearrangement joins TRBV12-3 or TRBV12-4 to TRBJ2-6, with a tentative D call TRBD2 (5 bases). Trimming took 3 bases from V and 3 from J, leaving 6 bases between them. CDR3 length equals 14 residues. CDR3 in amino acids: CASSFGVGANVLTF. The CDR3 DNA is TGTGCCAGCAGTTTCGGGGTTGGGGCCAACGTCCTGACTTTC.

The sample holds a few counts of this clonotype. The chain combines TRBV28 with TRBJ2-7; 10 bases align to TRBD1. The germline V gene has CDR1 MDHEN and CDR2 SYDVKM. The V segment lost 2 bases and the J segment 6 bases; nucleotides outside the gene matches: 7. The CDR3 totals 15 residues. CDR3 sequence (DNA): TGTGCCAGCAGTTTAGCCGGGACAGGGGAGCTCGAGCAGTACTTC. It encodes CASSLAGTGELEQYF. Complete variable domain (other parts from reference TRBV28 and TRBJ2-7): DVKVTQSSRYLVKRTGEKVFLECVQDMDHENMFWYRQDPGLGLRLIYFSYDVKMKEKGDIPEGYSVSREKKERFSLILESASTNQTSMYLCASSLAGTGELEQYFGPGTRLTVT.

The chain's CDR3 is CASSLLSRNTEAFF. As DNA, the CDR3 is TGTGCCAGCAGCTTATTATCCCGAAACACTGAAGCTTTCTTT. The chain carries TRBV7-8 and TRBJ1-1; D unresolved. The CDR3 spans 14 residues. Germline CDR1 SGHVS, CDR2 FQNEAQ. V was clipped by 2 bases and J by 2 bases, with 9 bases between them.

CDR3 region: CASSLRTVNNEQFF. The CDR3 nucleotides read TGTGCCAGCAGTTTGAGGACAGTAAACAATGAGCAGTTCTTC. The chain links TRBV28 to TRBJ2-1, with D perhaps matching TRBD1 (6 bases). The germline V and J ends were trimmed by 3 bases and 5 bases, with 11 bases remaining between them. The CDR3 has 14 residues. Looked up from germline, CDR1 is MDHEN and CDR2 is SYDVKM.

The sample holds a few counts of this clonotype. The rearrangement uses TRBV7-4 and TRBJ2-7; TRBD2 is a possible D gene (7 bases). Trimming stripped 3 bases from V and 2 bases from J, with 20 bases between. The germline gives CDR1 SGHVT, CDR2 SQSDAQ. The CDR3 length is 17 residues. CDR3 nucleotide sequence: TGTGCCAGCAGCTTGGGTTCAGCGGGACATCCGCCCTACGAGCAGTACGTC. Translating gives CASSLGSAGHPPYEQYV.

This clonotype was observed a handful of times. The chain links TRBV6-1 to TRBJ2-7; a weak D match, TRBD2 (5 bases). The CDR3 has 14 amino acids. Deletions cut 6 bases from V and 2 bases from J, with 14 bases between. The germline gives CDR1 MNHNS, CDR2 SASEGT. The CDR3 bases are TGTGCCAGCAGCCCCGCCCGGGGTCCCTACGAGCAGTACTTC. Its translation is CASSPARGPYEQYF.

The sample holds a few counts of this clonotype. The rearrangement uses TRBV7-2 and TRBJ2-1; a weak D match, TRBD2 (6 bases). V was shortened by 0 bases and J by 0 bases, with 9 bases between the two germline ends. The CDR3 sequence is 16 residues long. Germline values: CDR1 SGHTA, CDR2 FQGNSA. The CDR3 DNA follows: TGTGCCAGCAGCTTAGCGCGGGACCCCTCCTACAATGAGCAGTTCTTC. Protein sequence: CASSLARDPSYNEQFF.

The rearrangement joins TRBV11-2 to TRBJ2-3; 8 bases are shared with TRBD1. The CDR3 is 17 amino acids. V was pared by 1 base and J by 3 bases, with 9 bases of the junction left unmatched. In germline, CDR1 is SGHAT, CDR2 FQNNGV. The CDR3 sequence: CASSLGVGQGATDTQYF. CDR3 bases: TGTGCCAGCAGCTTAGGTGTGGGGCAGGGGGCAACAGATACGCAGTATTTT.

DNA of the CDR3: TGTGCCAGCAGCCGATCCGACAGGGCACGTTACGAGCAGTACTTC. Residues: CASSRSDRARYEQYF. The genes are TRBV9 and TRBJ2-7; 7 bases match TRBD1. The CDR3 length is 15 residues. After removal of 4 bases from V and 4 bases from J, the junction contained 11 bases not matched to a gene. The germline V gene has CDR1 SGDLS and CDR2 YYNGEE.

CDR3 nucleotide sequence: TGTGCCAGCAGTTTTCGTCGGTATGGCACAGATACGCAGTATTTT. The encoded protein is CASSFRRYGTDTQYF. The J gene is TRBJ2-3, the V gene TRBV12-3 or TRBV12-4; D not certain. There are 15 residues in the CDR3. V was shortened by 3 bases and J by 1 base, with 11 bases between the two germline ends.

CDR3 region: CASSLYPSSLADTQYF. CDR3 sequence (DNA): TGCGCCAGCAGCTTGTACCCCTCTTCACTAGCGGATACGCAGTATTTT. V usage is TRBV5-1 and J usage is TRBJ2-3, with 7 bases aligning to TRBD2. In germline, CDR1 is SGHRS, CDR2 YFSETQ. V lost 1 base, J lost 6 bases, and 11 bases stayed unmatched. CDR3 length equals 16 residues.

This clonotype was detected many times. This sequence joins TRBV12-3 or TRBV12-4 and TRBJ1-1; no reliable D call. Deletions cut 6 bases from V and 0 bases from J, with 11 bases between. The CDR3 covers 14 residues. DNA of the CDR3: TGTGCCAGCAGACCGCAGACTATGAACACTGAAGCTTTCTTT. Translating it yields CASRPQTMNTEAFF.

This rearrangement joins TRBV6-5 to TRBJ1-5; D not certain. The CDR3 is 12 residues long. Germline V lookup: CDR1 MNHEY, CDR2 SVGAGI. Trimming left V 5 bases short and J 5 bases short, with 7 bases between. The CDR3 region has the DNA TGTGCCAGCAGTCATTACGATCAGCCCCAGCATTTT. Translation gives CASSHYDQPQHF.

The J gene is TRBJ2-3, the V gene TRBV9; 10 positions match TRBD1. Germline trimming cut 0 bases from V and 10 bases from J; bases unmatched to any gene: 14. CDR1 SGDLS and CDR2 YYNGEE come from the germline V gene. The CDR3 has 17 amino acids. CDR3 DNA: TGTGCCAGCAGCGTAGATGGGACAGGGGCTAGGGGGTCCTCGCAGTATTTT. Translated, it gives CASSVDGTGARGSSQYF.